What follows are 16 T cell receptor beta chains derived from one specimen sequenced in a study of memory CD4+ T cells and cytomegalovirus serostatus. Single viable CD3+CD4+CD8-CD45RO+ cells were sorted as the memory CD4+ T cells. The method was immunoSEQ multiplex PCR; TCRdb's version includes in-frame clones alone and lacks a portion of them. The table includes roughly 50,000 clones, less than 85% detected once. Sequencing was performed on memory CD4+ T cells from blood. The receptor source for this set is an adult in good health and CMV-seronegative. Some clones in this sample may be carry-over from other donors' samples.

The CDR3 nucleotides are TGTGCCAGCAGCGGTATTTACCGGGAGGGCTCCTACGAGCAGTACTTC. Translating gives CASSGIYREGSYEQYF. The chain carries TRBV7-6 and TRBJ2-7; the match to TRBD2 covers 8 bases. The CDR3 totals 16 residues. V was pared by 5 bases and J by 0 bases, with 9 bases of the junction left unmatched. CDR1 is SGHVS and CDR2 is FNYEAQ in the germline V gene.

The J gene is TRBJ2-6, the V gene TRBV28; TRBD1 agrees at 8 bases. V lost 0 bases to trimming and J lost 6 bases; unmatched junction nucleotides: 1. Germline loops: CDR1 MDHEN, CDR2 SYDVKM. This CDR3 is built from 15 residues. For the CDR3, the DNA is TGTGCCAGCAGTTTATGGACAGGGGAGGCCAACGTCCTGACTTTC. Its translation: CASSLWTGEANVLTF.

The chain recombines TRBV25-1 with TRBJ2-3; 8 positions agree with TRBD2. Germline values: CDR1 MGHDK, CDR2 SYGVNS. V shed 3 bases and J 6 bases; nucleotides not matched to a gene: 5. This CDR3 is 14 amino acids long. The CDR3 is CASSERGGRDTQYF. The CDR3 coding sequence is TGTGCCAGCAGTGAGAGGGGCGGGAGGGATACGCAGTATTTT.

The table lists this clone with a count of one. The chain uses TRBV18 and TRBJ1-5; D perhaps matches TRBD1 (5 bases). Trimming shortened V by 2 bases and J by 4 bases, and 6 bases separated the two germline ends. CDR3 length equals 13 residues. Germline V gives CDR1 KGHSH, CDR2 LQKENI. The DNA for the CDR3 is TGTGCCAGCTCACCATGGGGGAATCAGCCCCAGCATTTT. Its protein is CASSPWGNQPQHF.

CDR3 nucleotides: TGTGCCAGCTCACCGATAGCCAGGAACACTGAAGCTTTCTTT. This codes for CASSPIARNTEAFF. V gene TRBV18 combines with J gene TRBJ1-1; D ambiguous. This CDR3 contains 14 residues. The V and J ends lost 3 bases and 1 base respectively, with 9 bases between them. Per germline, CDR1 KGHSH and CDR2 LQKENI.

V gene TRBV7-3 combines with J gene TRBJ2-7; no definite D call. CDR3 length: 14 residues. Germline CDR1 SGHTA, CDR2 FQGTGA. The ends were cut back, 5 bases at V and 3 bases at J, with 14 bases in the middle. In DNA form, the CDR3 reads TGTGCCAGCAGCCGGAGTGCCCCTAACTACGAGCAGTACTTC. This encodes CASSRSAPNYEQYF.

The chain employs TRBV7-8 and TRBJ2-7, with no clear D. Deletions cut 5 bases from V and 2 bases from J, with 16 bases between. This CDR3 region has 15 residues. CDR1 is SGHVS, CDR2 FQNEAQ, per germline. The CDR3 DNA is TGTGCCAGCAGCCACGTTGACATCCCCACCTACGAGCAGTACTTC. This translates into CASSHVDIPTYEQYF.

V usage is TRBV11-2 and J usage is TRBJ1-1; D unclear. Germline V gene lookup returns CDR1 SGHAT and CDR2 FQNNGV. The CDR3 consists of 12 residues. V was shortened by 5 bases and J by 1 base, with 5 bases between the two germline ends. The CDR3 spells CASSRTNTEAFF. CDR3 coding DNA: TGTGCCAGCAGCCGTACGAACACTGAAGCTTTCTTT. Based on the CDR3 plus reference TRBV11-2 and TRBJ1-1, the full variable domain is EAGVAQSPRYKIIEKRQSVAFWCNPISGHATLYWYQQILGQGPKLLIQFQNNGVVDDSQLPKDRFSAERLKGVDSTLKIQPAKLEDSAVYLCASSRTNTEAFFGQGTRLTVV.

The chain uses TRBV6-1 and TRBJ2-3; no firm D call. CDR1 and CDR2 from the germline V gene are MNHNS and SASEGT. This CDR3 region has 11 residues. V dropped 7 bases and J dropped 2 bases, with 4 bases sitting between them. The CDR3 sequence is CASTNTDTQYF. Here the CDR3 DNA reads TGTGCCAGCACTAACACAGATACGCAGTATTTT.

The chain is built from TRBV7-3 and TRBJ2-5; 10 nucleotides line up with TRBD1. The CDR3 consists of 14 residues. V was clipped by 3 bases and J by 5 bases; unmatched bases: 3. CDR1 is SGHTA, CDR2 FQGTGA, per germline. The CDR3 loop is CASSFAGQGETQYF. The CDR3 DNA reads TGTGCCAGCAGCTTCGCGGGACAGGGGGAGACCCAGTACTTC.

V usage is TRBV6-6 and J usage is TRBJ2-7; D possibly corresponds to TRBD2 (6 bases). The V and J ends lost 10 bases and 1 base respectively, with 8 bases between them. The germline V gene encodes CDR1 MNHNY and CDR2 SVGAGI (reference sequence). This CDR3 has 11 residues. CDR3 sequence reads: CATRGSYEQYF. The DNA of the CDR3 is TGTGCCACGCGGGGATCCTACGAGCAGTACTTC.

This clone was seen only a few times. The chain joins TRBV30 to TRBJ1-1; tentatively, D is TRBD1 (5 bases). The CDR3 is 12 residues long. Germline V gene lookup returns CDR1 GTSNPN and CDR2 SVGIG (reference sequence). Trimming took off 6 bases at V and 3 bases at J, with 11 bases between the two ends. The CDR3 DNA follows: TGTGCCTGCCAAAGGGGAGACACTGAAGCTTTCTTT. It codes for CACQRGDTEAFF.

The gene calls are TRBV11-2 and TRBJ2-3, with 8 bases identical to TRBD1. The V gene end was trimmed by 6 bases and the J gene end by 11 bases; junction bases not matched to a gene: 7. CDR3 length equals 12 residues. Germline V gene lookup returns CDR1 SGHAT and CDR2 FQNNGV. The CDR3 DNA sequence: TGTGCCAGCAGGCTGTCAGGGACAGGGCAGTATTTT. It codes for CASRLSGTGQYF.

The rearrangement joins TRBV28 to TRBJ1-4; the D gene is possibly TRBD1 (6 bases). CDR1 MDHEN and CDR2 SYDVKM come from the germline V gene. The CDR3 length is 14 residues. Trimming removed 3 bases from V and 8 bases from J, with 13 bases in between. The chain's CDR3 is CASSFLQGKEKLFF. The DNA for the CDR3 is TGTGCCAGCAGTTTTCTTCAGGGGAAAGAAAAACTGTTTTTT. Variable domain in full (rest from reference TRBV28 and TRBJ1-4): DVKVTQSSRYLVKRTGEKVFLECVQDMDHENMFWYRQDPGLGLRLIYFSYDVKMKEKGDIPEGYSVSREKKERFSLILESASTNQTSMYLCASSFLQGKEKLFFGSGTQLSVL.

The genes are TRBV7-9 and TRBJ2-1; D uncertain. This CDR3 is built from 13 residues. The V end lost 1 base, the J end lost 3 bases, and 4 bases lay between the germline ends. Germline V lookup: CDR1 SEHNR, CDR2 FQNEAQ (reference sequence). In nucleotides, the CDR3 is TGTGCCAGCAGCTTAGGGGACTACAATGAGCAGTTCTTC. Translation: CASSLGDYNEQFF.

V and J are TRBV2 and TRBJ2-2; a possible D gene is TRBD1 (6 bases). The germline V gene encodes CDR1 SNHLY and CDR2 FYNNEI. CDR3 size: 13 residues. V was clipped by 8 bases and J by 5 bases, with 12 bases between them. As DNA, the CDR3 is TGTGCCAGCGGGACGGACAGAACCGGGGAGCTGTTTTTT. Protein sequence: CASGTDRTGELFF.